These T cell receptor beta chains were read from a single sample in a study of T cells in tumors after PD-1 blockade. Sequenced by immunoSEQ multiplex PCR; TCRdb stores in-frame clones only, minus some. The table shows 4,500 to 7,000 clones, with approximately 78% occurring only once. The sequencing used PBMCs, collected after anti-PD-1 therapy. These receptors were collected from a human donor with advanced basal cell or squamous cell carcinoma (not recorded which). The CDR3 runs from the conserved cysteine through the conserved F or W. Fields, in order: clone size, J gene, V gene, CDR3 protein. Expanded clones are given a class, and other clones once, few, many or no size at all.

abundance: -; j_gene: TRBJ2-7; v_gene: TRBV5-1; CDR3aa: CASSLGGSSYEQYF
abundance: -; j_gene: TRBJ2-5; v_gene: TRBV24-1; CDR3aa: CATSDSSSGGQGGQYF
abundance: few; j_gene: TRBJ2-7; v_gene: TRBV12-3/TRBV12-4; CDR3aa: CASRPPLVYEQYF
abundance: -; j_gene: TRBJ1-6; v_gene: TRBV2; CDR3aa: CASIREHNNSPLHF
abundance: -; j_gene: TRBJ1-5; v_gene: TRBV6-2/TRBV6-3; CDR3aa: CASSYEKGAWQPQHF
abundance: -; j_gene: TRBJ2-1; v_gene: TRBV7-2; CDR3aa: CASSSYTRDEQFF
abundance: -; j_gene: TRBJ2-3; v_gene: TRBV30; CDR3aa: CAWRWGGQGADTQYF
abundance: few; j_gene: TRBJ1-1; v_gene: TRBV5-4; CDR3aa: CASSFGDRVTEAFF
abundance: -; j_gene: TRBJ2-2; v_gene: TRBV4-3; CDR3aa: CASSQERRGQGRTGELFF
abundance: once; j_gene: TRBJ2-3; v_gene: TRBV7-2; CDR3aa: CASSASGAADTQYF
abundance: once; j_gene: TRBJ1-3; v_gene: TRBV27; CDR3aa: CASSLLYPPGSPQGGSGNTIYF
abundance: few; j_gene: TRBJ2-3; v_gene: TRBV14; CDR3aa: CASSPRPSSTDTQYF
abundance: -; j_gene: TRBJ2-1; v_gene: TRBV6-5; CDR3aa: CASSYGGSSYNEQFF
abundance: -; j_gene: TRBJ2-4; v_gene: TRBV30; CDR3aa: CAWSRLAGENIQYF
abundance: -; j_gene: TRBJ2-3; v_gene: TRBV6-5; CDR3aa: CASSYSYPPTDTQYF
abundance: -; j_gene: TRBJ2-7; v_gene: TRBV7-9; CDR3aa: CASRYDSYEQYF
abundance: -; j_gene: TRBJ2-7; v_gene: TRBV5-6; CDR3aa: CASRLTGGSYEQYF
abundance: once; j_gene: TRBJ2-7; v_gene: TRBV7-2; CDR3aa: CASGTLGLGRDYEQYF
abundance: -; j_gene: TRBJ2-6; v_gene: TRBV18; CDR3aa: CASSPSGANVLTF
abundance: -; j_gene: TRBJ1-1; v_gene: TRBV5-1; CDR3aa: CASSLASFAEAFF
abundance: -; j_gene: TRBJ2-5; v_gene: TRBV7-9; CDR3aa: CASSPSGAETQYF
abundance: -; j_gene: TRBJ2-5; v_gene: TRBV7-6; CDR3aa: CASSLGISQETQYF
abundance: -; j_gene: TRBJ1-1; v_gene: TRBV10-3; CDR3aa: CAIKGGGAPNTEAFF